One and the same sample provided the 26 T cell receptor beta chains below, sequenced in a study of Graves' ophthalmopathy and Graves' hyperthyroidism. The TCR beta CDR3 regions underwent amplification from RNA transcripts. An initial RT-PCR round employing HTBI primers preceded a second-round multiplex PCR. TCRdb called the multiplex PCR reads again in MiXCR, with one record for every CDR3 protein. The table records over 450,000 distinct CDR3 sequences, approximately 14% of them present only once. Sequencing input: blood. These receptor sequences come from a woman between 25 and 40 years old with Graves' ophthalmopathy.

The table lists this clonotype with a few counts. J is TRBJ2-3 and V is TRBV28; D not resolved. This CDR3 spans 9 amino acids. Deletions cut 9 bases from V and 5 bases from J, with 3 bases between. Per the germline V gene, CDR1 is MDHEN and CDR2 is SYDVKM. The CDR3 loop is CASGDTQYF. Here the CDR3 DNA reads TGTGCCAGTGGAGATACGCAGTATTTT.

This clonotype was found many times. It is likely a read error, because the conserved phenylalanine at the end of the CDR3 is missing. V is TRBV2 and J is TRBJ1-2; 7 bases line up with TRBD1. Trimming cost V 7 bases and J 2 bases; bases outside gene matches: 4. Germline CDR1 is SNHLY and CDR2 is FYNNEI. The CDR3 has 13 amino acids. CDR3 nucleotides: TGTGCCAGCACGGACAGGAGAAACTATGGCTACACCCTC. It codes for CASTDRRNYGYTL.

This rearrangement joins TRBV25-1 to TRBJ1-6; no definite D call. CDR1 MGHDK and CDR2 SYGVNS come from the germline V gene. Deletions cut 4 bases from V and 4 bases from J, with 8 bases between. The CDR3 is 14 amino acids. CDR3 coding DNA: TGTGCCAGCAGTGGCTGGGAATATAATTCACCCCTCCACTTT. Translation: CASSGWEYNSPLHF.

This clonotype was seen ten or more times. The V and J genes are TRBV30 and TRBJ1-2; D is undetermined. V was trimmed by 4 bases and J by 4 bases, leaving 13 bases between them. CDR1 is GTSNPN and CDR2 is SVGIG in the germline V gene (reference sequence). This CDR3 is built from 13 residues. CDR3 amino acids: CAWTPRPSYGYTF. In DNA, the CDR3 is TGTGCCTGGACCCCACGACCCTCCTATGGCTACACCTTC.

This clonotype was counted many times. The chain combines TRBV30 with TRBJ2-5; TRBD1 agrees at 8 bases. The CDR3 has 14 amino acids. V trimming: 3 bases; J trimming: 4 bases; junction bases outside the gene matches: 7. From germline, CDR1 is GTSNPN and CDR2 SVGIG (reference sequence). The CDR3 protein is CAWRDDRGSETQYF. The CDR3 DNA is TGTGCCTGGAGAGACGACAGGGGTTCAGAGACCCAGTACTTC.

This clonotype was seen repeatedly, ten times or more. The gene calls are TRBV11-2 and TRBJ2-7; D is undetermined. V shed 3 bases and J shed 7 bases, with 7 bases lying between them. The germline V gene encodes CDR1 SGHAT and CDR2 FQNNGV. CDR3 length: 11 amino acids. The chain's CDR3 is CASSFMDEQYF. The CDR3 DNA reads TGTGCCAGCAGCTTTATGGATGAGCAGTACTTC.

This clonotype was seen more than once but under ten times. V gene TRBV11-2 combines with J gene TRBJ1-1, with D hard to call. V lost 4 bases to trimming and J lost 1 base, with 16 bases between them. Per the germline V gene, CDR1 is SGHAT and CDR2 is FQNNGV. The CDR3 sequence is 16 residues long. The CDR3 spells CASSSRLRMGNTEAFF. The CDR3 DNA reads as TGTGCCAGCAGCTCTAGACTCAGGATGGGGAACACTGAAGCTTTCTTT.

There are many counts of this clonotype. The V gene is TRBV27, the J gene TRBJ2-7, with D hard to call. Per germline, CDR1 MNHEY and CDR2 SMNVEV (reference sequence). V gave up 5 bases and J gave up 2 bases, with 13 bases separating them. CDR3 length: 14 amino acids. DNA of the CDR3: TGTGCCAGCAGTCTCCCTGACCCCCCCTACGAGCAGTACTTC. Translated: CASSLPDPPYEQYF.

This clonotype was picked up a small number of times. The chain couples TRBV27 to TRBJ2-2, with D unresolved. This CDR3 is 16 amino acids long. Deletions cut 4 bases from V and 0 bases from J, with 12 bases between. Germline V gene lookup returns CDR1 MNHEY and CDR2 SMNVEV (reference sequence). Here the CDR3 reads CASSSPQATNTGELFF. CDR3 nucleotide sequence: TGTGCCAGCAGTTCTCCCCAGGCCACGAACACCGGGGAGCTGTTTTTT.

In its sample, this clonotype was seen many times. The chain couples TRBV18 to TRBJ1-1; D unresolved. The CDR3 runs 15 residues. The ends were cut back, 6 bases at V and 1 base at J, with 15 bases in the middle. The V gene's germline CDR1 is KGHSH and CDR2 LQKENI. This CDR3 is CASSLYTGANTEAFF. The DNA of the CDR3 is TGTGCCAGCTCCCTTTATACCGGAGCGAACACTGAAGCTTTCTTT.

This clonotype has a count of ten or more. The J gene is TRBJ1-1, the V gene TRBV28; D unclear. CDR1 and CDR2 from the germline V gene are MDHEN and SYDVKM. The ends were cut back, 6 bases at V and 3 bases at J, with 8 bases in the middle. The CDR3 spans 12 residues. CDR3 coding DNA: TGTGCCAGCAGCACCCATCACACTGAAGCTTTCTTT. Translation: CASSTHHTEAFF.

This clonotype was observed at least ten times. The chain combines TRBV18 with TRBJ1-1; the D is unclear. V shed 4 bases and J shed 5 bases, with 11 bases lying between them. The germline V gene encodes CDR1 KGHSH and CDR2 LQKENI. The CDR3 covers 13 residues. CDR3 amino acids: CASSRMSDTEAFF. The CDR3 DNA is TGTGCCAGCTCACGGATGTCAGATACTGAAGCTTTCTTT.

This clonotype came up many times. The chain recombines TRBV28 with TRBJ2-7, with D possibly TRBD1 on 6 matching bases. The germline V gene encodes CDR1 MDHEN and CDR2 SYDVKM. The CDR3 loop spans 14 amino acids. The V and J ends lost 2 bases and 0 bases respectively, with 8 bases between them. Here the CDR3 reads CASSLLRGSYEQYF. The CDR3 bases are TGTGCCAGCAGTTTACTCAGGGGCTCCTACGAGCAGTACTTC.

This chain joins TRBV3-1 and TRBJ1-5; a possible D gene is TRBD1 (6 bases). This CDR3 is built from 15 residues. Germline CDR1 reads LGHDT; CDR2 reads YNNKEL (reference sequence). V was pared by 1 base and J by 4 bases, with 11 bases between. Here the CDR3 DNA reads TGTGCCAGCAGCCAAGGGGCGAGGGGGAATCAGCCCCAGCATTTT. Its protein is CASSQGARGNQPQHF.

This clonotype was detected many times. The chain joins TRBV7-2 to TRBJ1-1; tentatively, D is TRBD1 (6 bases). The CDR3 contains 13 residues. Trimming removed 5 bases at V and 3 bases at J, with 10 bases between. Germline-derived CDR1 and CDR2 are SGHTA and FQGNSA. CDR3 in amino acids: CASSQGIDTEAFF. The DNA of the CDR3 is TGTGCCAGCAGCCAGGGGATTGACACTGAAGCTTTCTTT.

The chain links TRBV6-2 or TRBV6-3 to TRBJ2-7, with D possibly being TRBD1 (6 bases). Germline V lookup: CDR1 MNHEY, CDR2 SVGEGT. This CDR3 has 11 residues. V was trimmed by 6 bases and J by 7 bases, leaving 10 bases between them. CDR3 in amino acids: CASSRDNEQYF. The CDR3 DNA sequence: TGTGCCAGCAGCCGGGACAATGAGCAGTACTTC.

Ten or more counts support this clonotype. The CDR3, as DNA: TGCAGTGCCCAGGGGGCAAGCTCCTACGAGCAGTACTTC. Amino acid sequence: CSAQGASSYEQYF. The V and J genes are TRBV20-1 and TRBJ2-7; 8 positions agree with TRBD1. Germline assignment: CDR1 DFQATT and CDR2 SNEGSKA (reference sequence). The trim removed 6 bases at V and 0 bases at J, leaving 4 bases unmatched. The CDR3 runs 13 residues.

This clonotype was detected a few times. The genes are TRBV7-9 and TRBJ2-7; D is perhaps TRBD1 or TRBD2 (5 bases each). The V gene lost 5 bases and the J gene lost 6 bases, with 14 bases spanning the gap. Germline V gene sequence: CDR1 SEHNR, CDR2 FQNEAQ (reference sequence). The CDR3 covers 13 residues. DNA for the CDR3: TGTGCCAGCAGCCCCATAGGGACCGTCGAGCAGTACTTC. It specifies CASSPIGTVEQYF.

Many counts were recorded for this clonotype. The J gene is TRBJ1-6, the V gene TRBV5-1; no firm D call. The V end lost 0 bases, the J end lost 9 bases, and 10 bases lay between the germline ends. The CDR3 spans 14 residues. CDR1 and CDR2 (germline): SGHRS, YFSETQ. The CDR3 DNA follows: TGCGCCAGCAGCTTGGACGGTGAAGTTTCACCCCTCCACTTT. Translation: CASSLDGEVSPLHF.

This clonotype came up many times. The chain carries TRBV12-3 or TRBV12-4 and TRBJ1-6, with 10 bases that match TRBD1. V lost 6 bases, J lost 7 bases, and 9 bases stayed unmatched. The CDR3 is 16 residues long. CDR3 sequence (DNA): TGTGCCAGCAGCCGTATCGGACAGGGGGGGAATTCACCCCTCCACTTT. Translation gives CASSRIGQGGNSPLHF.

This clonotype was counted at least ten times. J is TRBJ1-2 and V is TRBV12-3 or TRBV12-4, with 8 positions matching TRBD1. The CDR3 has 13 residues. J lost 6 bases, V lost 6 bases, and 6 bases had no gene match. In DNA, the CDR3 is TGTGCCAGCAGCCATGGGACAGGAAATGGCTACACCTTC. Protein product: CASSHGTGNGYTF.

This clonotype was counted many times. One end of the junction varies from germline; a read error may be responsible. The rearrangement links TRBV12-3 or TRBV12-4 to TRBJ1-2; perhaps TRBD1 as D (5 bases). The CDR3 covers 11 residues. The CDR3, as DNA: TGTGCCAGCAGTTCCACGCGGGACCTTCATTTC. Translated: CASSSTRDLHF.

This sequence joins TRBV20-1 and TRBJ1-2; 9 bases align to TRBD1. The CDR3 is made up of 17 amino acids. Germline loops: CDR1 DFQATT, CDR2 SNEGSKA (reference sequence). V lost 0 bases and J lost 2; bases outside the gene matches: 10. The CDR3 DNA reads TGCAGTGCTAGAGATCGGGGATTGGGGACAGGGAACTATGGCTACACCTTC. It codes for CSARDRGLGTGNYGYTF.

The sample holds many counts of this clonotype. The chain recombines TRBV20-1 with TRBJ2-7; 11 positions agree with TRBD2. This CDR3 is built from 14 residues. The germline V gene has CDR1 DFQATT and CDR2 SNEGSKA (reference sequence). J gave up 7 bases and V 5 bases, and 10 bases lay outside the gene matches. The CDR3 DNA reads as TGCAGTGCTCCCCCACTAGCGGGGGCCCTGGAGCAGTACTTC. This translates into CSAPPLAGALEQYF.

There are many counts of this clonotype. This chain joins TRBV27 and TRBJ1-1; D not resolved. V lost 4 bases and J lost 2, with 11 bases in between. The CDR3 consists of 14 residues. Germline CDR1 MNHEY, CDR2 SMNVEV (reference sequence). DNA for the CDR3: TGTGCCAGCAGTTCGTTCGGGCCCAACACTGAAGCTTTCTTT. It yields the protein CASSSFGPNTEAFF.

The rearrangement links TRBV3-1 to TRBJ2-5, with D perhaps matching TRBD2 (6 bases). Germline V gene lookup returns CDR1 LGHDT and CDR2 YNNKEL (reference sequence). The CDR3 loop spans 16 amino acids. The V and J ends lost 1 base and 4 bases respectively, with 16 bases between them. CDR3 DNA: TGTGCCAGCAGCCAAGTGATGGCAGGGCGGGGAGAGACCCAGTACTTC. Amino acids: CASSQVMAGRGETQYF.